This T cell receptor beta chain was sequenced for a study of T-cell reconstitution after alpha-beta-depleted transplantation in children. Points from the study as a whole: Reportedly, alpha-beta T cells present about two months post-transplant originated from several hundred expanded clones of graft origin. Fresh T-cell production supplied most of the T-cell counts and diversity seen one year after transplant.

Unique molecular identifiers were used to barcode this TCRbeta library. TCRdb redid the calling of the PCR reads with MiXCR, one entry per CDR3 protein. This sample has fewer than 550,000 distinct CDR3 sequences, with roughly 11% found just once. This clonotype appeared many times. Its cognate antigen is unknown. This specimen was PBMCs, mostly from graft donor cells, taken 180 days after TCRalphabeta/CD19-depleted stem cell transplant. The origin of this receptor is a female patient between 2 and 15 years old who had a stem cell transplant for aplastic anemia, so the T cells may come from the graft donor.

The CDR3 bases are TGTGCCAGCAGTTCCACTATAAATGAGCAGTTCTTC. The encoded protein is CASSSTINEQFF. J is TRBJ2-1 and V is TRBV28, with D hard to call. The V gene lost 4 bases and the J gene lost 7 bases, with 8 bases spanning the gap. Germline V gives CDR1 MDHEN, CDR2 SYDVKM. The CDR3 contains 12 residues.